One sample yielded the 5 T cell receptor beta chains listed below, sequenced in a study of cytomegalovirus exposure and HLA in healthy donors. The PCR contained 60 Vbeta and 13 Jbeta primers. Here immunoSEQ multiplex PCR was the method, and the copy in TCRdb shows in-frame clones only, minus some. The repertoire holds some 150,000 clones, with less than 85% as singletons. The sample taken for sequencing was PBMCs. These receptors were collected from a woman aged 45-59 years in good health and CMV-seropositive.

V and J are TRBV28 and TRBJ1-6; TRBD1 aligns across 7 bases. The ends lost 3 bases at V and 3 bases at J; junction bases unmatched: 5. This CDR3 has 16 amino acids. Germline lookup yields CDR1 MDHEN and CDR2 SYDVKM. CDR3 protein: CASSLGTVNYNSPLHF. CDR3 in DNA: TGTGCCAGCAGTTTGGGGACAGTAAACTATAATTCACCCCTCCACTTT.

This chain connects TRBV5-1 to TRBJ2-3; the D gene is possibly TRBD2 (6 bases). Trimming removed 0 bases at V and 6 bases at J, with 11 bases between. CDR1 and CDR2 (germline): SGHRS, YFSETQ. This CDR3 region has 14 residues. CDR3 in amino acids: CASSLGVAGDTQYF. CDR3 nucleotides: TGCGCCAGCAGCTTGGGGGTCGCGGGGGATACGCAGTATTTT.

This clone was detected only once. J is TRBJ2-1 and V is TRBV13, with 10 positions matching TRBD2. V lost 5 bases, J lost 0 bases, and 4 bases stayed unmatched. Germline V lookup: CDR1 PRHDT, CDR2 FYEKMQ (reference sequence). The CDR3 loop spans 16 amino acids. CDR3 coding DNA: TGTGCCAGCAGCATTAGCGGGGGGAGCTCCTACAATGAGCAGTTCTTC. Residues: CASSISGGSSYNEQFF.

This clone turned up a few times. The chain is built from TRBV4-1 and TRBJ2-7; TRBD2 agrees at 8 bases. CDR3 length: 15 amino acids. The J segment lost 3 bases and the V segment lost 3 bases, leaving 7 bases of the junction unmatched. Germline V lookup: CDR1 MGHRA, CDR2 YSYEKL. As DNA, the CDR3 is TGCGCCAGCAGCCATCAGGGGACTAGTAACTACGAGCAGTACTTC. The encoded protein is CASSHQGTSNYEQYF.

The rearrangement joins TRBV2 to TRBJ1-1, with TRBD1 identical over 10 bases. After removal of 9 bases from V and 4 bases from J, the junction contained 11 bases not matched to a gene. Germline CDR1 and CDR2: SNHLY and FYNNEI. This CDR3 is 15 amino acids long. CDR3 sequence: CARGGQGFMSTEAFF. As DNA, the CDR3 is TGTGCCAGAGGGGGACAGGGGTTTATGAGCACTGAAGCTTTCTTT.